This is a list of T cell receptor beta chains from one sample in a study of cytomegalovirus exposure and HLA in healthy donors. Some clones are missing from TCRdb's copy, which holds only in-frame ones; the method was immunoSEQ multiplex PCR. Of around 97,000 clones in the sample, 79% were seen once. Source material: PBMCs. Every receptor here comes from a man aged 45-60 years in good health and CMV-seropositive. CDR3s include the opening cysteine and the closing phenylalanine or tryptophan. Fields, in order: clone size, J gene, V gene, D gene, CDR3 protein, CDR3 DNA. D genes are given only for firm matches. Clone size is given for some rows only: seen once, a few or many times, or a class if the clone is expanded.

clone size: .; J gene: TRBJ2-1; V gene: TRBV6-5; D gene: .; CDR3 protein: CASSSGALTYNEQFF; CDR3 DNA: TGTGCCAGCAGTAGTGGAGCGCTTACCTACAATGAGCAGTTCTTC
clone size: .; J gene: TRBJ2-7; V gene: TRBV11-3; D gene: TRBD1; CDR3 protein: CASSLDRTGEQYF; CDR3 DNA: TGTGCCAGCAGCTTAGATCGGACAGGCGAGCAGTACTTC
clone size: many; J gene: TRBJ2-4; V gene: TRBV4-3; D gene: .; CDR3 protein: CASSQKGGAGIQYF; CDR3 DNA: TGCGCCAGCAGCCAAAAGGGGGGGGCGGGCATTCAGTACTTC
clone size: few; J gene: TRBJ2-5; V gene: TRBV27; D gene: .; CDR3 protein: CASSPQGRETQYF; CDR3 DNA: TGTGCCAGCAGTCCACAGGGAAGGGAGACCCAGTACTTC
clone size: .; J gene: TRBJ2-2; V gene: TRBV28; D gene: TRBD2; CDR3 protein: CASSRGTSGRTGELFF; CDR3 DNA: TGTGCCAGCAGTCGAGGGACTAGCGGGAGGACCGGGGAGCTGTTTTTT
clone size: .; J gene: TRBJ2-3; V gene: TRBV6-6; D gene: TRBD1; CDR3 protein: CASGETGAPDTQYF; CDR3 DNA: TGTGCCAGCGGGGAGACAGGGGCACCAGATACGCAGTATTTT
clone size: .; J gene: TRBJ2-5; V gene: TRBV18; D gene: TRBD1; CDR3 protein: CASSLGQGTNRGETQYF; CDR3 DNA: TGTGCCAGCTCCCTGGGACAGGGGACGAACCGAGGGGAGACCCAGTACTTC
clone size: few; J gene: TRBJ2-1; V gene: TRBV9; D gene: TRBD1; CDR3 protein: CASSETGGNYNEQFF; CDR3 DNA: TGTGCCAGCAGCGAGACAGGGGGTAACTACAATGAGCAGTTCTTC
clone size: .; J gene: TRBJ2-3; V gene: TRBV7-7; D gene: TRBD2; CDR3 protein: CASSAGVSSGTDTQYF; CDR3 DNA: TGTGCCAGCAGCGCAGGCGTGTCTAGCGGGACAGATACGCAGTATTTT
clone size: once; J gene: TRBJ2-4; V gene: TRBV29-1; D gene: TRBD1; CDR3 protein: CSVAGQGKNIQYF; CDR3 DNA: TGCAGCGTCGCGGGACAGGGGAAAAACATTCAGTACTTC
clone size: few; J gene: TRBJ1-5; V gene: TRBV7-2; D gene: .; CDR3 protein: CASSLTPEQPQHF; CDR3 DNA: TGTGCCAGCAGCTTAACACCGGAGCAGCCCCAGCATTTT
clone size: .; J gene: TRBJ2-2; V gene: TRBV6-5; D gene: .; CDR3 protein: CASSHDRRYTGELFF; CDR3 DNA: TGTGCCAGCAGCCATGACAGGAGGTACACCGGGGAGCTGTTTTTT
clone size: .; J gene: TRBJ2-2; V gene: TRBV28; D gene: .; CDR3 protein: CASSLGQGSGELFF; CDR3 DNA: TGTGCCAGCAGTTTAGGGCAGGGGTCCGGGGAGCTGTTTTTT
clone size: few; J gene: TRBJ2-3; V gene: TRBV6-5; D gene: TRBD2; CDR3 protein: CASSERGVGDTQYF; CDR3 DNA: TGTGCCAGCAGTGAACGGGGGGTTGGGGATACGCAGTATTTT
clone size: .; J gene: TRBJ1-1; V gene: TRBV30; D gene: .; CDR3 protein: CAWSPLSDWTEAFF; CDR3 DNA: TGTGCCTGGAGTCCCCTATCTGATTGGACTGAAGCTTTCTTT
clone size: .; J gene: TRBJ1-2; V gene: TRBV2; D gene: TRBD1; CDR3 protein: CASSETGGWGYTF; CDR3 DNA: TGTGCCAGCAGTGAGACAGGGGGCTGGGGCTACACCTTC
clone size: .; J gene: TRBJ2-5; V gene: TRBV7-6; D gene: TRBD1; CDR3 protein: CASSLGVSGGGETQYF; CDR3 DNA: TGTGCCAGCAGCTTAGGTGTATCAGGGGGTGGGGAGACCCAGTACTTC
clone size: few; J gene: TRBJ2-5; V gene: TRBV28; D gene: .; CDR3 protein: CASSGLGGRRESETQYF; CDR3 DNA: TGTGCCAGCAGTGGTCTAGGAGGGAGAAGGGAGTCGGAGACCCAGTACTTC
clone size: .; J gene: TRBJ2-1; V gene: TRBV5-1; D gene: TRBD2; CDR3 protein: CASRPRTSGSSSYNGQFF; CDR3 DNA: TGCGCCAGCAGACCCCGGACTAGCGGGAGTTCCTCCTACAATGGGCAGTTCTTC
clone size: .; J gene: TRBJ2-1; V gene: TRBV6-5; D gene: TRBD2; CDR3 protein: CASSASGRNEQFF; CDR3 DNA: TGTGCCAGCAGCGCTAGCGGGCGGAATGAGCAGTTCTTC
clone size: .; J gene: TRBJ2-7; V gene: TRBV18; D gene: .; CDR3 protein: CASSPPGSWGQNEQYF; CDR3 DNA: TGTGCCAGCTCACCACCGGGCAGCTGGGGCCAGAATGAGCAGTACTTC
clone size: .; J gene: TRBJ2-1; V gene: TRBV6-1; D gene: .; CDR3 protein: CASSEGRYNEQFF; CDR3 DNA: TGTGCCAGCAGTGAAGGTCGCTACAATGAGCAGTTCTTC
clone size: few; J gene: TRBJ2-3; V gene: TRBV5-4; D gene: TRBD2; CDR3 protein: CASSLGSRGLGGSDTQYF; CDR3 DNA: TGTGCCAGCAGCTTGGGCTCCAGGGGACTAGGGGGATCAGATACGCAGTATTTT
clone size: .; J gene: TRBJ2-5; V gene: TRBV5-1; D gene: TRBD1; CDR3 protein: CASSLGPDREYQETQYF; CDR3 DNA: TGCGCCAGCAGCTTGGGACCGGACAGGGAATACCAAGAGACCCAGTACTTC
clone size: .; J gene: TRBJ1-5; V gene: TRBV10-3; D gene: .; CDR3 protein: CASSGGNQPQHF; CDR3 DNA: TGTGCCTCCTCCGGGGGCAATCAGCCCCAGCATTTT
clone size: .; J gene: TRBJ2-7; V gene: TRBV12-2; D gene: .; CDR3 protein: CASRLAMGLEQYF; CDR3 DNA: TGTGCAAGTCGCTTAGCGATGGGGCTCGAGCAGTACTTC
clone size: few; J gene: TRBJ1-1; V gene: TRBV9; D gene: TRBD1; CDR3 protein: CASSVSVGQGKTEAFF; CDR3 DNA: TGTGCCAGCAGCGTATCGGTGGGACAGGGAAAAACTGAAGCTTTCTTT
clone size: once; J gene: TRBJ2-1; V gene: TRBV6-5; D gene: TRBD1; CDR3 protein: CASTKTTGGGNEQFF; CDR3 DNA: TGTGCCAGCACCAAAACGACAGGGGGGGGCAATGAGCAGTTCTTC
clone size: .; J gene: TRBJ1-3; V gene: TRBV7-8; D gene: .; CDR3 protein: CASSFHRDSGNTIYF; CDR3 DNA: TGTGCCAGCAGCTTTCACAGGGACTCTGGAAACACCATATATTTT
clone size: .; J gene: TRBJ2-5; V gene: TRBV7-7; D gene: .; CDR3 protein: CASSLALAGRETQYF; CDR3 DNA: TGTGCCAGCAGCTTAGCGCTTGCAGGGCGAGAGACCCAGTACTTC
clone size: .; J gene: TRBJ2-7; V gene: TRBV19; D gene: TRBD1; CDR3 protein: CASRRDRGNEQYF; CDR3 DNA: TGTGCCAGTAGAAGGGACAGGGGCAACGAGCAGTACTTC
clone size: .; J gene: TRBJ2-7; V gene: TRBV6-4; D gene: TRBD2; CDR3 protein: CASSSLAGSYEQYF; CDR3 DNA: TGTGCCAGCAGTAGTCTAGCGGGAAGCTACGAGCAGTACTTC
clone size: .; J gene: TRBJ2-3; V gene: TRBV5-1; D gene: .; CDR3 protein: CASSSADTQYF; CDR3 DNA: TGCGCCAGCAGCTCCGCAGATACGCAGTATTTT
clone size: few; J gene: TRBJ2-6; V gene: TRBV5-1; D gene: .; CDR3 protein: CASSPPGAGANVLTF; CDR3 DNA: TGCGCCAGCAGCCCCCCGGGGGCTGGGGCCAACGTCCTGACTTTC
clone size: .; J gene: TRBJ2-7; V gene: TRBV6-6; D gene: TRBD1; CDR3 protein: CATAGTGTYEQYF; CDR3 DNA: TGTGCCACCGCGGGGACAGGAACCTACGAGCAGTACTTC
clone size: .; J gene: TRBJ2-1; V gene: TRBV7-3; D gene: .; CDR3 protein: CASSFTGDTYNEQFF; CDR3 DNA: TGTGCCAGCAGCTTCACTGGGGACACCTACAATGAGCAGTTCTTC
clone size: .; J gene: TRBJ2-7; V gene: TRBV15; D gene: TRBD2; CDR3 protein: CATSRGFGGGSNEQYF; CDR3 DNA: TGTGCCACCAGCAGAGGGTTCGGCGGGGGGTCCAACGAGCAGTACTTC
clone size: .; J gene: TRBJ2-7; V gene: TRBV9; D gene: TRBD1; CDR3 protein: CASSVAGGGEQYF; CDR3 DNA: TGTGCCAGCAGCGTAGCAGGGGGCGGCGAGCAGTACTTC
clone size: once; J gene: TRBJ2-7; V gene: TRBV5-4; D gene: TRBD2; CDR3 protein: CASSSGLAGISYEQYF; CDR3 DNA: TGTGCCAGCAGTTCCGGACTAGCGGGAATCTCCTACGAGCAGTACTTC
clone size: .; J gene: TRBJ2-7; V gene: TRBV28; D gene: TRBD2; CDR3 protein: CASRPVAGTYEQYF; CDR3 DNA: TGTGCCAGCAGGCCCGTAGCGGGCACCTACGAGCAGTACTTC
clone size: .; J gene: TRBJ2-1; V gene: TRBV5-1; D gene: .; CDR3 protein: CASSPVPQSYNEQFF; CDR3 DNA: TGCGCCAGCAGCCCCGTACCCCAGTCCTACAATGAGCAGTTCTTC
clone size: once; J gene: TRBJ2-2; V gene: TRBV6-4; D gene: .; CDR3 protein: CASSERDTGELFF; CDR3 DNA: TGTGCCAGCAGTGAGCGAGACACCGGGGAGCTGTTTTTT
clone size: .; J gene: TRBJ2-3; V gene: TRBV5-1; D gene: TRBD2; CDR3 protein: CASSLGPSGFNRVFTDTQYF; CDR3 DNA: TGCGCCAGCAGCTTAGGGCCTAGCGGGTTTAACCGGGTTTTCACAGATACGCAGTATTTT
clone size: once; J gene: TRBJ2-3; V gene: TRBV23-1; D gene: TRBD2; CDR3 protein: CASSPTSGRPEPCTDTQYF; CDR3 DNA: TGCGCCAGCTCCCCCACTAGCGGGAGGCCCGAACCATGCACAGATACGCAGTATTTT
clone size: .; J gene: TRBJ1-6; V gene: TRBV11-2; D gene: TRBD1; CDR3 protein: CASGQETYNSPLHF; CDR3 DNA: TGTGCCAGCGGACAGGAAACTTATAATTCACCCCTCCACTTT
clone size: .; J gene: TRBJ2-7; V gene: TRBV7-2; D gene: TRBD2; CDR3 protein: CASSLILAGNYEQYF; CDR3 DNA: TGTGCCAGCAGCTTAATACTAGCGGGAAACTACGAGCAGTACTTC
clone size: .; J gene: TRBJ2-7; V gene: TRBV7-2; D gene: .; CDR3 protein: CASSLARGYYEQYF; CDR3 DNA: TGTGCCAGCAGCTTAGCAAGGGGGTATTACGAGCAGTACTTC
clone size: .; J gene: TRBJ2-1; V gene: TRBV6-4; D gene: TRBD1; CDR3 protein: CASSAGTGSYNEQFF; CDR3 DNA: TGTGCCAGCAGCGCCGGGACAGGGAGTTACAATGAGCAGTTCTTC
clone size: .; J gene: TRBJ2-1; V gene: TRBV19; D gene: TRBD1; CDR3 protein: CASSPGQGHLDEQFF; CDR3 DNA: TGTGCCAGTAGTCCGGGACAGGGCCACTTGGATGAGCAGTTCTTC
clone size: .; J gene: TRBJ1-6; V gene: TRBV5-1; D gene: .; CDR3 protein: CASSLDPDSNSPLHF; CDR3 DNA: TGCGCCAGCAGCTTGGATCCGGACAGCAATTCACCCCTCCACTTT
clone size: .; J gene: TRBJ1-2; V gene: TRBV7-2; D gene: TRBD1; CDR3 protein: CASSPGQVSLFGYGYTF; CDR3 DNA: TGTGCCAGCAGCCCCGGACAGGTTTCTCTCTTTGGCTATGGCTACACCTTC